In this sample, the clone carrying this T cell receptor (beta chain) turned up many times. Its antigen is not known. The read comes to an end 3 residues before the CDR3 does, leaving the germline J gene to fill in the end. The data were obtained in a study of T cell clonality in common variable immunodeficiency. Study-wide findings and caveats: What drives increased CVID clonality needs T cell subpopulation sequencing. In common variable immunodeficiency, TCR beta chains reportedly carried fewer deletions and N-nucleotide insertions. CVID subjects showed higher TCRbeta clonality than healthy controls. Fewer TCRbeta clones were shared among CVID subjects than controls.

The CDR3 length is 11 residues. Germline assignment: CDR1 SGHRS and CDR2 YFSETQ. All CVID subjects were on immunoglobulin replacement for at least one year. Method: immunoSEQ multiplex PCR; TCRdb's copy keeps in-frame clones and lacks some. The data list approximately 17,000 clones, none observed once; about 14% falls to the top ten. The J gene is TRBJ1-1, the V gene TRBV5-1; TRBD1 might be the D (5 bases). This sequence was found in a human donor with common variable immunodeficiency. The sample was peripheral blood mononuclear cells. CDR3 region: CASRGGGDAFF. Partial CDR3 DNA: TGCGCCAGCAGGGGCGGGGGAGAC. The full variable domain, in which reference TRBV5-1 and TRBJ1-1 provide the parts outside the CDR3, is KAGVTQTPRYLIKTRGQQVTLSCSPISGHRSVSWYQQTPGQGLQFLFEYFSETQRNKGNFPGRFSGRQFSNSRSEMNVSTLELGDSALYLCASRGGGDAFFGQGTRLTVV.